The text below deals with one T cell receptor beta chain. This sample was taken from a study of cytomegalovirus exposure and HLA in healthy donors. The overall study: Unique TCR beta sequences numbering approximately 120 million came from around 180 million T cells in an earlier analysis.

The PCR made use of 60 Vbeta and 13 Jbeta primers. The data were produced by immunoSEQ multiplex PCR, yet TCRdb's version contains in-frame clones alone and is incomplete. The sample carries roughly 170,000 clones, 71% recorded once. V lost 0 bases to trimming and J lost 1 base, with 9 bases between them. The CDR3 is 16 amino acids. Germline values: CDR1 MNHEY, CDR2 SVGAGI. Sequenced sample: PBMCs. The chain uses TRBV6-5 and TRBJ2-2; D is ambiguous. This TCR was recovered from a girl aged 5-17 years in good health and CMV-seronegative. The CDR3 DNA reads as TGTGCCAGCAGTTACTCGATGGCCGAGAACACCGGGGAGCTGTTTTTT. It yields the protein CASSYSMAENTGELFF.